Following are 11 T cell receptor beta chains from one sample sequenced in a study of neurological immune-mediated disorders. One entry per CDR3 protein results from TCRdb running MiXCR on the 5' RACE reads. Of roughly 98,000 distinct CDR3 sequences in the sample, roughly an eighth were seen once. Time point here: longitudinal time-point 2. Sequencing was performed on PBMCs. The receptors were gathered from a female donor with HTLV-1-associated myelopathy (HAM/TSP).

This clonotype was counted ten times or more. The chain employs TRBV4-1 and TRBJ2-3, with 9 bases that match TRBD2. The CDR3 contains 17 residues. J lost 5 bases, V lost 1 base, and 10 bases had no gene match. CDR1 and CDR2 from the germline V gene are MGHRA and YSYEKL. CDR3 sequence: CASSQGDGRGGRDTQYF. In DNA, the CDR3 is TGCGCCAGCAGCCAAGGAGATGGGCGGGGGGGCCGAGATACGCAGTATTTT.

This clonotype occurred many times. The chain recombines TRBV20-1 with TRBJ1-2; D call uncertain. CDR1 and CDR2 (germline): DFQATT, SNEGSKA (reference sequence). CDR3 length: 15 residues. The germline V and J ends were trimmed by 4 bases and 3 bases, with 18 bases remaining between them. The chain's CDR3 is CSATQSSRPDYGYTF. The CDR3 DNA is TGCAGTGCTACCCAAAGCTCCCGTCCTGACTATGGCTACACCTTC.

This clonotype was seen ten or more times. V usage is TRBV20-1 and J usage is TRBJ2-1; D ambiguous. V lost 3 bases, J lost 9 bases, and 15 bases lay in between. Germline V CDR1 and CDR2: DFQATT, SNEGSKA (reference sequence). The CDR3 contains 13 residues. CDR3 residues: CSARAHLTGEQFF. The CDR3 region has the DNA TGCAGTGCTAGGGCCCATCTAACGGGTGAGCAGTTCTTC.

This clonotype turned up a few times. This sequence joins TRBV5-1 and TRBJ1-2; 7 bases map to TRBD1. CDR1 SGHRS and CDR2 YFSETQ come from the germline V gene. The CDR3 runs to 17 residues. J lost 3 bases, V lost 2 bases, and 13 bases had no gene match. CDR3: CASSFTGQSHSDYGYTF. CDR3 in DNA: TGCGCCAGCAGCTTTACGGGACAGTCGCATTCGGACTATGGCTACACCTTC.

This clonotype was picked up many times. This chain links TRBV20-1 with TRBJ2-5, with 10 bases lining up with TRBD2. CDR1 and CDR2 from the germline V gene are DFQATT and SNEGSKA (reference sequence). Germline trimming cut 5 bases from V and 4 bases from J; bases unmatched to any gene: 4. CDR3 length equals 13 residues. The CDR3 loop reads CSAETSGSETQYF. The CDR3 nucleotides are TGCAGTGCTGAGACTAGCGGGTCAGAGACCCAGTACTTC.

At least ten counts were recorded for this clonotype. This CDR3 is CASSLCRGSYNSPLHF. In DNA form, the CDR3 reads TGCGCCAGCAGCTTGTGTAGGGGCTCCTATAATTCACCCCTCCACTTT. V and J are TRBV5-1 and TRBJ1-6, with D maybe TRBD1 (5 bases). The V end lost 1 base, the J end lost 0 bases, and 8 bases lay between the germline ends. The CDR3 totals 16 residues. Germline V gene lookup returns CDR1 SGHRS and CDR2 YFSETQ.

In its sample, this clonotype is medium-sized. The gene calls are TRBV20-1 and TRBJ2-5; maybe TRBD1 (6 bases). CDR1 and CDR2 (germline): DFQATT, SNEGSKA (reference sequence). The CDR3 is 14 amino acids. V lost 5 bases and J lost 2, with 15 bases in between. CDR3 nucleotides: TGCAGTGCTCTACCCGGGACACGGCAAGAGACCCAGTACTTC. Encoded protein: CSALPGTRQETQYF.

A remark on this clonotype: A much larger clone differs by one base, so this may be a read error. The chain combines TRBV7-9 with TRBJ1-5, with TRBD1 identical over 7 bases. This CDR3 has 14 amino acids. The germline gives CDR1 SEHNR, CDR2 FQNEAQ (reference sequence). V gave up 5 bases and J gave up 7 bases; unmatched junction bases: 8. CDR3 nucleotide sequence: TGTGCCAGCAGCCATACAGGGGAGAGGCAGCCCCAGCATTTT. The encoded protein is CASSHTGERQPQHF.

This clonotype was observed many times. This sequence joins TRBV5-1 and TRBJ2-7; no clear D gene. Trimming removed 4 bases at V and 3 bases at J, with 11 bases between. Germline V gives CDR1 SGHRS, CDR2 YFSETQ. The CDR3 has 13 residues. CDR3 in amino acids: CASSLRVDYEQYF. CDR3 DNA sequence: TGCGCCAGCAGCCTCCGGGTGGACTACGAGCAGTACTTC.

There are many counts of this clonotype. The V gene is TRBV14, the J gene TRBJ2-5; TRBD1 agrees at 10 bases. The ends lost 1 base at V and 4 bases at J; junction bases unmatched: 6. Germline CDR1 reads SGHDN; CDR2 reads FVKESK. This CDR3 is built from 16 residues. The CDR3 coding sequence is TGTGCCAGCAGCCAAGGGCCGGGACAGGGGACAGAGACCCAGTACTTC. Protein: CASSQGPGQGTETQYF.

This clonotype was recorded at least ten times. The genes are TRBV5-6 and TRBJ2-7; TRBD1 matches at 9 bases. CDR1 and CDR2 (germline): SGHDT, YYEEEE. The trim removed 4 bases at V and 3 bases at J, leaving 5 bases unmatched. This CDR3 is built from 14 residues. The CDR3 DNA is TGTGCCAGCAGCCCTGGGACAGGGCTCTACGAGCAGTACTTC. This gives the protein CASSPGTGLYEQYF.